Only one count was recorded for the clone carrying this T cell receptor (beta chain). Its specificity is not known. Specified time point: cycle 4 day 1 (C4D1), after more than 5 weeks of nivolumab. Brentuximab vedotin exposure varied among the patients, all of whom had relapsed after autologous stem cell transplantation. Thawed PBMCs underwent magnetic negative selection to obtain purified CD8+ T cells. Assay used: immunoSEQ multiplex PCR; TCRdb lists only in-frame clones, some missing. There are 4,900 or so clones in the sample; 60% to 75% occur only once, and about a quarter lies in the top ten. This entry is derived from a study of PD-1 blockade in classical Hodgkin lymphoma. Whole-study findings and limits: Reports described newly diagnosed patients as having lower baseline TCR diversity than healthy donors.

V lost 8 bases to trimming and J lost 2 bases; unmatched junction nucleotides: 2. This CDR3 has 13 amino acids. The germline gives CDR1 MNHEY, CDR2 SMNVEV (reference sequence). J is TRBJ1-1 and V is TRBV27; 10 positions match TRBD1. This receptor was identified in a human donor with classical Hodgkin lymphoma. Sequencing used CD8+ T cells from blood, obtained before the fourth cycle of nivolumab. The CDR3 DNA sequence: TGTGCCAGCGGGGACAGGGGAAACACTGAAGCTTTCTTT. Its protein is CASGDRGNTEAFF.